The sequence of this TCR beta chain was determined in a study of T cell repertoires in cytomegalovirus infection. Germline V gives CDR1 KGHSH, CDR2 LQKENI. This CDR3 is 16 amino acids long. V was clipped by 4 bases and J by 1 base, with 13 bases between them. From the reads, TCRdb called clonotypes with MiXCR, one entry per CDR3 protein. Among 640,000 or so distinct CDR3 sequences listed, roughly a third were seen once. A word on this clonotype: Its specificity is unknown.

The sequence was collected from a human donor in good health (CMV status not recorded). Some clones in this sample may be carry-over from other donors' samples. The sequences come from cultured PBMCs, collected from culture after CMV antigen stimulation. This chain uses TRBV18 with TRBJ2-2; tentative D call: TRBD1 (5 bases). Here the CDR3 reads CASSLPPDRNTGELFF. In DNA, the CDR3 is TGTGCCAGCTCACTTCCCCCCGACAGGAACACCGGGGAGCTGTTTTTT.